The clone carrying this T cell receptor beta chain is medium-sized (0.01 to 0.1%) within its sample. This entry comes from a study of sequential checkpoint blockade in melanoma. Study summary: First-line arms were nivolumab then ipilimumab, or the reverse, randomized 1:1. Each arm's sequence ended with maintenance nivolumab.

This sample's treatment: randomized to nivolumab then ipilimumab (arm A) or the reverse (arm B). No patient had prior DNA-damaging chemotherapy. From thawed PBMCs, live CD3+CD8+ cells negative for CD19 and CD56 were sorted. Clones were read by immunoSEQ multiplex PCR, and TCRdb kept only the in-frame ones, dropping some. Of some 14,000 clones in the sample, 65% to 80% are singletons; the top ten hold 30%. Here the sequenced sample was CD8+ T cells sorted from blood (inferred from file names), taken from a patient given nivolumab and ipilimumab in sequence. The clonotype comes from a human donor with melanoma.

The CDR3 protein is CASSRRGDEQFF. CDR3 in DNA: TGTGCCAGCAGCCGGCGCGGGGATGAGCAGTTCTTC. This chain joins TRBV7-9 and TRBJ2-1, with TRBD2 as a possible D gene (6 bases). CDR3 length: 12 residues. The V end lost 5 bases, the J end lost 8 bases, and 10 bases lay between the germline ends. Germline V gives CDR1 SEHNR, CDR2 FQNEAQ (reference sequence).